One sample yielded the 19 T cell receptor beta chains listed below, sequenced in a study of T cells after yellow fever vaccination. In TCRdb, the 5' RACE reads were re-called with MiXCR into one record per CDR3 protein. This sample carries 500,000 to 550,000 distinct CDR3 sequences, just over 20% of them seen once, and the ten largest clones take about 15%. The sample was PBMCs, taken roughly 20 days after the first yellow fever vaccination. All receptors derive from a man aged 18 to 35 who received the YFV17D yellow fever vaccine.

The DNA of the CDR3 is TGTGCCAGCAGTTTGACAGGGGGCTCGGCAGATACGCAGTATTTT. It specifies CASSLTGGSADTQYF. The rearrangement links TRBV12-3 or TRBV12-4 to TRBJ2-3; 10 positions agree with TRBD1. There are 15 residues in the CDR3. V was pared by 3 bases and J by 4 bases, with 4 bases of the junction left unmatched.

In its sample, this clonotype was seen a few times. V and J are TRBV4-1 and TRBJ1-1, with unresolved D. This CDR3 contains 17 residues. Germline assignment: CDR1 MGHRA and CDR2 YSYEKL. The V end lost 2 bases, the J end lost 3 bases, and 19 bases lay between the germline ends. The CDR3 here is CASSQTGPGLIHTEAFF. CDR3 DNA sequence: TGCGCCAGCAGCCAAACGGGCCCCGGGCTCATTCACACTGAAGCTTTCTTT.

This clonotype was found a few times. V and J are TRBV30 and TRBJ1-2; D possibly corresponds to TRBD1 (5 bases). Looked up from germline, CDR1 is GTSNPN and CDR2 is SVGIG (reference sequence). This CDR3 is built from 14 residues. Deletions cut 5 bases from V and 2 bases from J, with 15 bases between. The CDR3 here is CAWGWGSANYGYTF. The CDR3 nucleotides are TGTGCCTGGGGTTGGGGGTCTGCCAACTATGGCTACACCTTC.

In this sample, this clonotype turned up a few times. This sequence joins TRBV7-2 and TRBJ2-7; 7 bases map to TRBD1. V lost 0 bases to trimming and J lost 6 bases; unmatched junction nucleotides: 8. The length of the CDR3 is 15 residues. CDR1 and CDR2 from the germline V gene are SGHTA and FQGNSA. DNA for the CDR3: TGTGCCAGCAGCTTAGCTCTACAGGGGACCGCCGAGCAGTACTTC. Translation gives CASSLALQGTAEQYF. The full variable domain, rest sourced from reference TRBV7-2 and TRBJ2-7, is GAGVSQSPSNKVTEKGKDVELRCDPISGHTALYWYRQSLGQGLEFLIYFQGNSAPDKSGLPSDRFSAERTGGSVSTLTIQRTQQEDSAVYLCASSLALQGTAEQYFGPGTRLTVT.

Worth noting for this clonotype: One junction end does not reproduce the germline sequence, and a read error may be involved. The V call is TRBV4-1, the J call TRBJ2-4, with TRBD2 matching over 13 bases. CDR1 is MGHRA and CDR2 is YSYEKL in the germline V gene. This CDR3 region has 15 residues. The CDR3, as DNA: TGCGCCATCAGCCAAGGGACTAGCGGGGTGGGCATTCAGTACTTC. It encodes CAISQGTSGVGIQYF.

Here the CDR3 DNA reads TGTGCCAGCAGCCAAGACCTGGCCAGCATGACCGGCTACACCTTC. Protein: CASSQDLASMTGYTF. The genes are TRBV14 and TRBJ1-2; D remains unclear. The germline CDR1 and CDR2 sequences are SGHDN and FVKESK. This CDR3 spans 15 amino acids. Trimming removed 0 bases at V and 8 bases at J, with 16 bases between.

This rearrangement joins TRBV5-4 to TRBJ1-2; 8 nucleotides align to TRBD1. Trimming at V came to 0 bases and at J to 8 bases, leaving 12 bases not matched to a gene. CDR1 is SGHNT, CDR2 YYREEE, per germline (reference sequence). The CDR3 loop spans 16 amino acids. CDR3 protein: CASSLGARGQQGGYTF. CDR3 DNA: TGTGCCAGCAGCTTGGGGGCCAGGGGGCAACAGGGGGGCTACACCTTC. Drawing the rest from reference TRBV5-4 and TRBJ1-2, the complete variable domain is ETGVTQSPTHLIKTRGQQVTLRCSSQSGHNTVSWYQQALGQGPQFIFQYYREEENGRGNFPPRFSGLQFPNYSSELNVNALELDDSALYLCASSLGARGQQGGYTFGSGTRLTVV.

There are a few counts of this clonotype. CDR3 in amino acids: CASSSRRGETQYF. The CDR3 DNA reads as TGTGCCAGCAGTTCCCGGAGGGGTGAGACCCAGTACTTC. The chain employs TRBV27 and TRBJ2-5; tentatively, D is TRBD2 (6 bases). CDR3 size: 13 residues. Between the trimmed V and J ends, which lost 4 bases and 5 bases, there was a span of 11 bases. CDR1 MNHEY and CDR2 SMNVEV come from the germline V gene (reference sequence).

The sample holds many counts of this clonotype. The chain is built from TRBV2 and TRBJ2-6, with D unresolved. V was cut by 6 bases and J by 0 bases, with 6 bases left in between. The V gene's germline CDR1 is SNHLY and CDR2 FYNNEI. CDR3 length equals 14 residues. Here the CDR3 DNA reads TGTGCCAGCAGCAGCAGCTCTGGGGCCAACGTCCTGACTTTC. The encoded protein is CASSSSSGANVLTF.

J is TRBJ1-5 and V is TRBV12-3 or TRBV12-4; TRBD1 agrees at 9 bases. This CDR3 is 17 amino acids long. The V and J ends lost 5 bases and 6 bases, in that order; junction bases with no gene match: 14. The CDR3 DNA is TGTGCCAGCAGTCCATTTGCCGGGACAGGGATCGGTCAGCCCCAGCATTTT. It yields the protein CASSPFAGTGIGQPQHF.

The genes are TRBV20-1 and TRBJ2-1, with 7 bases that match TRBD1. Trimming removed 6 bases from V and 3 bases from J; junction bases left unmatched: 11. The V gene's germline CDR1 is DFQATT and CDR2 SNEGSKA (reference sequence). The CDR3 is made up of 15 amino acids. This chain's CDR3 is CSAPPRDRNYNEQFF. CDR3 nucleotides: TGCAGTGCACCACCCCGGGACAGAAACTACAATGAGCAGTTCTTC.

This clonotype has a handful of counts. J is TRBJ1-1 and V is TRBV11-2; unclear D gene. The CDR3 spans 14 residues. The germline CDR1 and CDR2 sequences are SGHAT and FQNNGV. Between the trimmed V and J ends, which lost 3 bases and 1 base, there was a span of 9 bases. The CDR3 protein is CASSLGLWNTEAFF. The CDR3 DNA reads TGTGCCAGCAGCTTGGGCCTTTGGAACACTGAAGCTTTCTTT.

V gene TRBV3-1 combines with J gene TRBJ1-1, with D possibly TRBD1 on 5 matching bases. This CDR3 is built from 13 residues. Trimming shortened V by 0 bases and J by 6 bases, and 8 bases separated the two germline ends. Germline values: CDR1 LGHDT, CDR2 YNNKEL (reference sequence). The CDR3 spells CASSQEPGPEAFF. CDR3 in DNA: TGTGCCAGCAGCCAAGAACCGGGGCCTGAAGCTTTCTTT.

The chain employs TRBV7-2 and TRBJ2-5; TRBD2 is a possible D gene (6 bases). There are 16 residues in the CDR3. The V end lost 5 bases, the J end lost 5 bases, and 21 bases lay between the germline ends. CDR1 is SGHTA, CDR2 FQGNSA, per germline. The CDR3, as DNA: TGTGCCAGCAGCCCAATCCCGGGCCCTGGGGGGGAGACCCAGTACTTC. Translating gives CASSPIPGPGGETQYF.

The chain employs TRBV7-8 and TRBJ2-7; TRBD1 matches at 9 bases. Germline CDR1 is SGHVS and CDR2 is FQNEAQ. There are 16 residues in the CDR3. The V segment lost 9 bases and the J segment 2 bases; nucleotides outside the gene matches: 14. The CDR3 coding sequence is TGTGCCAGTAGCGTACGACAGGGGGGAGGGACCTACGAGCAGTACTTC. This translates into CASSVRQGGGTYEQYF.

This clonotype was counted only a few times. Here the CDR3 DNA reads TGTGCCAGCAGCTCGACCGGGGTCTGGACACCCCTCCACTTT. This translates into CASSSTGVWTPLHF. The chain combines TRBV14 with TRBJ1-6; D unclear. With 5 bases removed from V and 11 bases from J, the gap between germline ends came to 16 bases. There are 14 residues in the CDR3. Germline-derived CDR1 and CDR2 are SGHDN and FVKESK.

This clonotype was detected only a few times. This chain connects TRBV4-3 to TRBJ1-5; D gene uncertain. The germline V gene has CDR1 LGHNA and CDR2 YSLEER. V was trimmed by 4 bases and J by 1 base, leaving 11 bases between them. There are 15 residues in the CDR3. The DNA for the CDR3 is TGCGCCAGCAGCCGCACGCCAGAGAGCAATCAGCCCCAGCATTTT. Encoded protein: CASSRTPESNQPQHF.

The chain recombines TRBV20-1 with TRBJ1-1; tentative D call: TRBD1 (6 bases). CDR3 size: 14 residues. V gave up 6 bases and J gave up 0 bases, with 14 bases separating them. CDR1 is DFQATT, CDR2 SNEGSKA, per germline (reference sequence). In nucleotides, the CDR3 is TGCAGTGCCCCTATAGACAGGATGAACACTGAAGCTTTCTTT. Translating it yields CSAPIDRMNTEAFF.

This clonotype appeared a few times. The chain combines TRBV7-8 with TRBJ2-1, with TRBD2 identical over 10 bases. The length of the CDR3 is 16 residues. Germline V lookup: CDR1 SGHVS, CDR2 FQNEAQ. V lost 0 bases, J lost 4 bases, and 3 bases stayed unmatched. The DNA for the CDR3 is TGTGCCAGCAGCTTAGCGAAGCGGGGGGGGTACAATGAGCAGTTCTTC. This sequence encodes CASSLAKRGGYNEQFF.